The following is a T cell receptor beta chain sequence with its context. Its target antigen remains unknown. The sample holds no much larger clone one base away, and base qualities are not on file. The sample comes from a study of beta chain features in type 1 diabetes (dated by TCRdb to the late 2010s). Background on the whole study: Patients and healthy donors did not differ in mean age, gender distribution, total cell number or subset yield. In the study, recently diagnosed type 1 diabetes patients and matched healthy donors were compared on the TCRB repertoires of their sorted circulating CD4+ T cell subsets. Regulatory and stem cell-like memory subsets were isolated from only 8 patients and roughly 8 healthy donors, whereas naive and central memory subsets came from all 30 or so donors. Across all samples, some 110,000,000 sorted cells were examined, and cell number per subset correlated strongly with RNA yield. The research as a whole found: Fewer insertions and more nucleotide deletions at VDJ recombination sites were observed in patients with type 1 diabetes, implying thymic rearrangement abnormalities. Because the HLA sub-analyses included only small numbers of individuals, any influence of HLA type on TCRB rearrangement was left unresolved. Because cDNA was sequenced instead of genomic DNA, activated cells with high expression could be over-represented, although the groups did not differ in activation or CD3 levels. The naive, central memory and regulatory TCRB repertoires appeared to resemble one another more closely among patients than among healthy donors. PCR might favor shorter templates, but patient and control samples were amplified and corrected together, so any skew would affect both groups equally. Type 1 diabetes patients showed a moderate but significant shortening of TCRB CDR3 length in all four CD4+ subsets.

The High Capacity cDNA Reverse Transcription Kit was used to reverse transcribe all of the isolated RNA, meaning that expressed TCRB transcripts were what got sequenced. Naive, central memory and regulatory T cell samples underwent deep immunoSEQ sequencing, averaging roughly 3.3 million total reads per sample. Sorted cells were lysed in RLT buffer and RNA was extracted with DNase-treated RNeasy Micro or Mini kits, depending on cell number. Each cell subset was processed separately to prevent cross-contamination, with patient and healthy donor samples processed together. The immunoSEQ multiplex PCR was used to amplify TCRB sequences from cDNA, generating 87-bp fragments that spanned the CDR3 region. Sequencing of the amplicons was performed on the Illumina HiSeq platform. In the authors' own workflow: PCR bias was corrected computationally using synthetic template baselines, and reads within Hamming distance 2 were collapsed, with unmergeable singletons discarded. Reads were aligned against IMGT to assign V, D and J genes, CDR3 length and insertions or deletions at six rearrangement sites. Clonotype counts were normalized to sorted cell number within each subset before computing true diversity and Gini coefficients with the tcR R package. The overlap coefficient, calculated on TCRB nucleotide sequences, was used to measure repertoire sharing. Out-of-frame TCRB sequences from naive cells were analyzed to stand in for the pre-selection repertoire. Here the immuneACCESS table is served through TCRdb, limited to in-frame sequences with V and J called. Missing clones are a known gap in these copies; in checked studies unresolved V genes cover under half, and the rest lacks a known reason. V and J calls and clone size are those listed in that table; D and trimming were worked out from the DNA. The sample table contains 900,000 or so clones; only one count was recorded for 17% of them. Clones ranked in the top ten supply 0.02% to 0.03% of the sample.

Each donor gave one peripheral blood draw, roughly 0.12 L on average, collected into heparinised tubes. A BD FACSAria II was used to sort naive, central memory, regulatory and stem cell-like memory CD4+ T cells with a panel that included CD45RO, CCR7, CD25, CD127, CD95 and CD27. Purity was above 98% for every sorted population. PBMCs were separated immediately by Lymphoprep density gradient centrifugation and were stained directly, without being cultured. Samples were stained and sorted in pairs, with one healthy donor and one patient per experiment, so that batch effects were minimized. The source of this sequence is a woman aged 18-30 years in good health. Sequencing was done on a sample of naive CD4+ T cells from blood. Taken with the paper, the label for cell subset or site translates to: true naive CD4+ T cells.

The DNA is TGTGCCAGCACCGACATAGGTACTGTTGGAGATGAAAAACTGTTTTTT. It codes for CASTDIGTVGDEKLFF. The chain employs TRBV25-1 and TRBJ1-4; the D gene lacks a confident call. V is shortened by 7 bases, J by 6 bases, and the region joining them spans 21 bases. The CDR3, cysteine through phenylalanine, is 16 amino acids long. Only the CDR3 part of the read is kept: 48 bases, read in frame from the first base. The germline V gene encodes CDR1 MGHDK and CDR2 SYGVNS.